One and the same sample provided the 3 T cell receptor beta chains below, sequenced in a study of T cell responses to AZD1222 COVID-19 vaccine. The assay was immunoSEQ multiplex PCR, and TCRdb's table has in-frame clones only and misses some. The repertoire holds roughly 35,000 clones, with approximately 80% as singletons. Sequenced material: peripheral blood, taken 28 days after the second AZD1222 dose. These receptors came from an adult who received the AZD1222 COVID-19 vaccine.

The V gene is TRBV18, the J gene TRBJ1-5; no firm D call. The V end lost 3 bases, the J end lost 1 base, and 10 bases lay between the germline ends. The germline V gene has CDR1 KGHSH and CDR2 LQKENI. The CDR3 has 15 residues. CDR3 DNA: TGTGCCAGCTCACCGTTTGGGCAAAGCAATCAGCCCCAGCATTTT. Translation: CASSPFGQSNQPQHF.

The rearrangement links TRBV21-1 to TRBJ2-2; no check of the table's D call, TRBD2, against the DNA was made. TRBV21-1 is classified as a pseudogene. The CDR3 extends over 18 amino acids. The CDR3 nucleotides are TGTGCCAGCAGCAACACGGGGGACGGAGGGGCGACCACCGGGGAGCTGTTTTTT. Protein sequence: CASSNTGDGGATTGELFF.

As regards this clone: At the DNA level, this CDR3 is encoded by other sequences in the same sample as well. CDR3 coding DNA: TGTGCCAGCAGCTTAGTCGGGTATGGCTACACCTTC. Translated: CASSLVGYGYTF. The V call is TRBV7-2, the J call TRBJ1-2, with D hard to call. This CDR3 contains 12 residues. V dropped 1 base and J dropped 5 bases, with 5 bases sitting between them. CDR1 is SGHTA and CDR2 is FQGNSA in the germline V gene. Complete variable domain (other parts from reference TRBV7-2 and TRBJ1-2): GAGVSQSPSNKVTEKGKDVELRCDPISGHTALYWYRQSLGQGLEFLIYFQGNSAPDKSGLPSDRFSAERTGGSVSTLTIQRTQQEDSAVYLCASSLVGYGYTFGSGTRLTVV.